Listed below are T cell receptor beta chains from one sample, sequenced in a study of chemoradiotherapy in HPV16-positive cancers. The repertoire was sequenced with immunoSEQ multiplex PCR; TCRdb's copy has only in-frame clones and lacks some. The table lists roughly 9,000 clones, 71% of them singletons. This sample was taken from a patient who underwent chemoradiotherapy. The receptors originated from a human donor with HPV-associated anogenital cancer. Each CDR3 is given with its conserved first and last residue. A D gene is named only where the DNA matches it firmly. Size is stated for part of the rows, as once, few or many counts, or as a class when the clone is expanded.

TRBV12-5	TRBJ2-2	few	NA	TGTGCTAGTGGTTGGGATAACACCGGGGAGCTGTTTTTT	CASGWDNTGELFF
TRBV4-3	TRBJ1-2	NA	NA	TGCGCCAGCAGCCAAGAGTACAACAATAACTATGGCTACACCTTC	CASSQEYNNNYGYTF
TRBV13	TRBJ1-1	few	NA	TGTGCCAGCAGCCTCGGACAGTTGAACACTGAAGCTTTCTTT	CASSLGQLNTEAFF
TRBV6-5	TRBJ2-1	NA	TRBD1	TGTGCCAGCCGAACTGGCGGGACAGGACCAAATGAGCAGTTCTTC	CASRTGGTGPNEQFF
TRBV10-1	TRBJ1-1	NA	NA	TGCGCCAGTAGAACCCGGGACGTAAGGAACACTGAAGCTTTCTTT	CASRTRDVRNTEAFF
TRBV10-3	TRBJ2-2	few	NA	TGTGCCATCAGTGAGTTCACGGGGAACACCGGGGAGCTGTTTTTT	CAISEFTGNTGELFF
TRBV6-4	TRBJ2-1	NA	NA	TGTGCCAGCAGTGCTCAAGGGAGCAATGAGCAGTTCTTC	CASSAQGSNEQFF
TRBV6-1	TRBJ1-1	NA	NA	TGTGCCAGCAGTGCTACAGTTTTCACTGAAGCTTTCTTT	CASSATVFTEAFF
TRBV30	TRBJ1-1	NA	NA	TGTGCCTGGAGTGCGGGGCCCTACGCTGAAGCTTTCTTT	CAWSAGPYAEAFF
TRBV5-8	TRBJ2-1	once	NA	TGTGCCAGCAGCAATCTAATTCTCCCCCAGTTCTTC	CASSNLILPQFF
TRBV9	TRBJ2-3	NA	NA	TGTGCCAGCAGCGTAGATGGTACAGGGTCAGATACGCAGTATTTT	CASSVDGTGSDTQYF
TRBV7-9	TRBJ1-1	few	NA	TGTGCCAGCAGCTTAGGAGATCGGGGGGCTTTCTTT	CASSLGDRGAFF
TRBV10-3	TRBJ2-3	NA	NA	TGTGCCATCAGTGAGTCGCGGGGAACCACAGATACGCAGTATTTT	CAISESRGTTDTQYF
TRBV30	TRBJ2-2	NA	NA	TGTGCCGGCAAACCCCGCCGGGGTGAGGCCGGGGAGCTGTTTTTT	CAGKPRRGEAGELFF
TRBV5-1	TRBJ1-4	NA	NA	TGCGCCAGCAGCCGTCAAGAAATAGCGGCTAATGAAAAACTGTTTTTT	CASSRQEIAANEKLFF
TRBV6-5	TRBJ2-7	NA	TRBD1	TGTGCCAGCAGTTACCTCGGGACAGACGCCTACGAGCAGTACTTC	CASSYLGTDAYEQYF
TRBV6-1	TRBJ2-7	NA	NA	TGTGCCAGCAGTGAATCCCAGGGATCCGTCTACGAGCAGTACTTC	CASSESQGSVYEQYF
TRBV6-1	TRBJ2-7	few	NA	TGTGCCAGCAGTGAAGGGGTCACTCGGGGGAGAGGTTACGAGCAGTACTTC	CASSEGVTRGRGYEQYF
TRBV5-1	TRBJ1-6	few	NA	TGCGCCAGCAGCTCCGCAGGACCAGATTCACCCCTCCACTTT	CASSSAGPDSPLHF
TRBV5-1	TRBJ1-1	NA	NA	TGCGCCAGCAGCTTAATTGGGGGATTGAACACTGAAGCTTTCTTT	CASSLIGGLNTEAFF
TRBV30	TRBJ1-5	NA	NA	TGTGCCTGGAGTGAGGCTGCCCTAACAGGCAATCAGCCCCAGCATTTT	CAWSEAALTGNQPQHF
TRBV2	TRBJ1-2	few	NA	TGTGCCAGCGTCCGCGGCGATTCCTATGGCTACACCTTC	CASVRGDSYGYTF
TRBV6-5	TRBJ2-1	NA	NA	TGTGCCAGCAGTGGGGGTAACACCTACAATGAGCAGTTCTTC	CASSGGNTYNEQFF
TRBV5-6	TRBJ1-1	NA	NA	TGTGCCAGCAGCTTCGCAGCAGGGACTGAAGCTTTCTTT	CASSFAAGTEAFF
TRBV7-8	TRBJ1-5	NA	NA	TGTGCCAGCAGCTTAGGGAGGGCTGAGCCCCAGCATTTT	CASSLGRAEPQHF
TRBV4-3	TRBJ2-6	once	TRBD2	TGCGCCAGCAGCCAAGAGTTAAGGGGAGGGCGCTCCGGGGCCAACGTCCTGACTTTC	CASSQELRGGRSGANVLTF
TRBV30	TRBJ1-1	few	TRBD1	TGTGCCTGGAGCGGACAGGTGAACACTGAAGCTTTCTTT	CAWSGQVNTEAFF
TRBV9	TRBJ1-3	once	NA	TGTGCCAGCAGCGCCTACGGAAACACCATATATTTT	CASSAYGNTIYF
TRBV7-3	TRBJ2-3	NA	NA	TGTGCCAGCAGCCCGTCCGGTGATACGCAGTATTTT	CASSPSGDTQYF
TRBV11-2	TRBJ1-3	NA	NA	TGTGCCAGCAGCTTAGCGCGCCCAATCCCCTCTGGAAACACCATATATTTT	CASSLARPIPSGNTIYF
TRBV2	TRBJ2-1	few	NA	TGTGCCAGCAGTGCAAACCACGGTGGCTCCTACAATGAGCAGTTCTTC	CASSANHGGSYNEQFF
TRBV19	TRBJ2-5	NA	TRBD2	TGTGCCAGGGTTAGCGGGGGCTCACAAGAGACCCAGTACTTC	CARVSGGSQETQYF
TRBV7-2	TRBJ1-2	NA	TRBD1	TGTGCCAGCAGCCCAGGGACAGGGGGACCCTATGGCTACACCTTC	CASSPGTGGPYGYTF
TRBV4-1	TRBJ2-1	few	TRBD2	TGCGCCAGCAGCCAAGAACTAGCGGGGGGGCTAAATGAGCAGTTCTTC	CASSQELAGGLNEQFF
TRBV2	TRBJ2-1	NA	NA	TGTGCCAGCAGTGTAGGGGTCAATGAGCAGTTCTTC	CASSVGVNEQFF
TRBV7-6	TRBJ2-7	once	TRBD1	TGTGCCAGCAGCCGGACAGGGGTAGGCGAGCAGTACTTC	CASSRTGVGEQYF
TRBV18	TRBJ1-6	NA	NA	TGTGCCAGCTCAGATCTTGGACGCGCTAATTCACCCCTCCACTTT	CASSDLGRANSPLHF
TRBV6-6	TRBJ1-2	NA	NA	TGTGCCAGCAGTTACTCCCCTTCGGAGGGTAACTATGGCTACACCTTC	CASSYSPSEGNYGYTF
TRBV5-1	TRBJ1-1	NA	NA	TGCGCCAGCAGCTTGGAGGGCAGTTCAATGGCTTTCTTT	CASSLEGSSMAFF
TRBV6-6	TRBJ2-5	NA	NA	TGTGCCAGCAGTTACTCTCGAGAGACCCAGTACTTC	CASSYSRETQYF
TRBV30	TRBJ1-5	NA	TRBD1	TGTGCCTGGAGTCACCGGGACAGGGTAAATCAGCCCCAGCATTTT	CAWSHRDRVNQPQHF
TRBV7-9	TRBJ1-4	NA	NA	TGTGCCAGCAGCTTAGCTCGGGTCAGTGGAGGTGAAAAACTGTTTTTT	CASSLARVSGGEKLFF
TRBV18	TRBJ1-1	NA	TRBD1	TGTGCCAGCTCGCCCGGACAGGACACTGAAGCTTTCTTT	CASSPGQDTEAFF
TRBV6-6	TRBJ2-7	NA	NA	TGTGCCAGCCGGGGCAGGGAATCCTACGAGCAGTACTTC	CASRGRESYEQYF
TRBV6-1	TRBJ1-1	NA	NA	TGTGCCAGCAGTTCACAGGTGCTCGCTGAAGCTTTCTTT	CASSSQVLAEAFF
TRBV27	TRBJ2-7	NA	NA	TGTGCCAGCAGTTTATCCCCAGGTTACGAGCAGTACTTC	CASSLSPGYEQYF
TRBV5-8	TRBJ1-5	NA	NA	TGTGCCAGCGGACTAACGGACAATTATAATCAGCCCCAGCATTTT	CASGLTDNYNQPQHF
TRBV19	TRBJ1-2	NA	NA	TGTGCCAGTAGTATCAATACTAACTATGGCTACACCTTC	CASSINTNYGYTF
TRBV25-1	TRBJ1-2	medium-sized	NA	TGTGCCAGCAGTGTGGGTGATGGCTACACCTTC	CASSVGDGYTF
TRBV19	TRBJ2-7	NA	NA	TGTGCCAGTATGAGGGGAGCCGAGCAGTACTTC	CASMRGAEQYF
TRBV10-3	TRBJ1-1	NA	NA	TGTGCCATCAGTGAGTCGGGGGGGGCTAACACTGAAGCTTTCTTT	CAISESGGANTEAFF
TRBV6-1	TRBJ1-1	once	NA	TGTGCCAGCATAAAGGAGGGGTACACTGAAGCTTTCTTT	CASIKEGYTEAFF
TRBV20-1	TRBJ2-2	NA	TRBD1	TGCCCCGACAGGGCGGCGGGGGAGCTGTTTTTT	CPDRAAGELFF
TRBV19	TRBJ1-2	NA	NA	TGTGCCAGTAGTATAGGGACACCAACTTATGGCTACACCTTC	CASSIGTPTYGYTF